The rows below give T cell receptor beta chains drawn from one sample of a study of cytomegalovirus exposure and HLA in healthy donors. Generated by immunoSEQ multiplex PCR, the TCRdb table keeps only in-frame clones and is missing some. The data contain around 160,000 clones, 68% of them singletons. Material for sequencing was PBMCs. Receptor source: a man aged 45-65 years in good health and CMV-seronegative. Each CDR3 is given with its conserved first and last residue. Fields, in order: J gene, clone size, V gene, D gene, CDR3 protein, CDR3 DNA. A D gene is named only where the DNA matches it firmly. Clone size, where shown, is once, few, many, or a class for clones that have expanded.

TRBJ1-2 | few | TRBV29-1 | NA | CSADGDYGYTF | TGCAGCGCAGACGGGGACTATGGCTACACCTTC
TRBJ2-5 | NA | TRBV5-1 | TRBD1 | CASSSGTGGAYQETQYF | TGCGCCAGCAGCTCCGGGACAGGGGGCGCGTACCAAGAGACCCAGTACTTC
TRBJ2-2 | NA | TRBV9 | NA | CASSVVPENTGELFF | TGTGCCAGCAGCGTAGTTCCAGAAAACACCGGGGAGCTGTTTTTT
TRBJ2-1 | NA | TRBV4-3 | TRBD2 | CASSTTSGGNNEQFF | TGCGCCAGCAGCACGACTAGCGGGGGGAACAATGAGCAGTTCTTC
TRBJ2-5 | NA | TRBV28 | NA | CASSLSHQETQYF | TGTGCCAGCAGTTTGTCACATCAAGAGACCCAGTACTTC
TRBJ2-7 | few | TRBV2 | NA | CASSEALNIQGGPFEREQYF | TGTGCCAGCAGTGAAGCGCTGAATATCCAGGGGGGACCTTTTGAGAGGGAGCAGTACTTC
TRBJ2-2 | NA | TRBV7-9 | TRBD1 | CASSTYTGALRSGELFF | TGTGCCAGCAGTACCTACACAGGGGCGCTGAGGTCCGGGGAGCTGTTTTTT
TRBJ1-1 | NA | TRBV7-2 | TRBD1 | CASSLVPGQMNTEAFF | TGTGCCAGCAGCTTAGTCCCGGGACAGATGAACACTGAAGCTTTCTTT
TRBJ1-4 | NA | TRBV13 | NA | CASSLSEGGEKLFF | TGTGCCAGCAGCTTATCGGAGGGGGGGGAAAAACTGTTTTTT
TRBJ2-3 | NA | TRBV5-4 | TRBD2 | CASSLGTSGGTDTQYF | TGTGCCAGCAGCTTGGGGACTAGCGGGGGGACAGATACGCAGTATTTT
TRBJ1-2 | NA | TRBV6-1 | TRBD1 | CASRDRGPYGYTF | TGTGCCAGCAGAGACAGGGGACCCTATGGCTACACCTTC
TRBJ2-3 | NA | TRBV6-1 | NA | CASKNPSGADTQYF | TGTGCCAGCAAGAACCCCTCAGGGGCAGATACGCAGTATTTT
TRBJ1-5 | NA | TRBV7-9 | NA | CASSLARTNQPQHF | TGTGCCAGCAGCTTAGCAAGGACAAATCAGCCCCAGCATTTT
TRBJ1-1 | NA | TRBV29-1 | TRBD1 | CSSSTGRTEAFF | TGCAGCTCTTCGACAGGGCGGACTGAAGCTTTCTTT
TRBJ2-2 | NA | TRBV19 | NA | CASSRADTGELFF | TGTGCCAGTAGCAGGGCAGACACCGGGGAGCTGTTTTTT
TRBJ2-1 | NA | TRBV4-1 | NA | CASSLRHEGVRNEQFF | TGCGCCAGCAGCCTTAGACATGAGGGGGTAAGGAATGAGCAGTTCTTC
TRBJ2-7 | NA | TRBV6-6 | TRBD1 | CASSSGQGGYEQYF | TGTGCCAGCAGTTCGGGACAGGGGGGCTACGAGCAGTACTTC
TRBJ2-6 | once | TRBV5-1 | TRBD1 | CASSLDRTGGAGANVLTF | TGCGCCAGCAGCTTGGATAGGACAGGGGGCGCTGGGGCCAACGTCCTGACTTTC
TRBJ1-2 | NA | TRBV6-5 | TRBD1 | CASSYAEDRPLYGYTF | TGTGCCAGCAGTTACGCCGAGGACAGGCCCCTCTATGGCTACACCTTC
TRBJ2-5 | NA | TRBV7-9 | TRBD1 | CASSLRRDRNGRGETQYF | TGTGCCAGCAGCCTACGCCGGGACAGGAATGGGAGAGGGGAGACCCAGTACTTC
TRBJ1-2 | few | TRBV2 | NA | CASLPGKGLLDGYTF | TGTGCCAGCCTCCCCGGGAAGGGACTTTTAGATGGCTACACCTTC
TRBJ1-1 | NA | TRBV7-8 | TRBD1 | CASSLRQGAPNTEAFF | TGTGCCAGCAGCTTACGACAGGGGGCGCCGAACACTGAAGCTTTCTTT
TRBJ2-3 | few | TRBV25-1 | NA | CASSGTAKKDTQYF | TGTGCCAGCAGTGGTACAGCCAAAAAGGATACGCAGTATTTT
TRBJ1-3 | NA | TRBV7-8 | NA | CASSLAWTAGNTIYF | TGTGCCAGCAGCTTAGCTTGGACAGCTGGAAACACCATATATTTT
TRBJ2-3 | NA | TRBV5-6 | NA | CASRYDGFTDTQYF | TGTGCCAGCAGGTACGACGGGTTCACAGATACGCAGTATTTT
TRBJ1-1 | NA | TRBV29-1 | NA | CSVRRGIAGEAFF | TGCAGCGTGCGAAGGGGGATTGCAGGGGAAGCTTTCTTT
TRBJ1-4 | NA | TRBV7-9 | NA | CASSPGQTTNEKLFF | TGTGCCAGCAGCCCCGGACAGACAACTAATGAAAAACTGTTTTTT
TRBJ1-6 | NA | TRBV4-3 | NA | CASSRDAGTNNSPLHF | TGCGCCAGCAGCCGGGACGCCGGGACAAATAATTCACCCCTCCACTTT
TRBJ1-2 | once | TRBV29-1 | TRBD1 | CSVGQGAYGYTF | TGCAGCGTCGGACAGGGGGCCTATGGCTACACCTTC
TRBJ2-3 | NA | TRBV27 | NA | CASSLAGSTDTQYF | TGTGCCAGCAGTTTAGCGGGGAGCACAGATACGCAGTATTTT
TRBJ1-2 | NA | TRBV5-1 | NA | CASSYDNPLYGYTF | TGCGCCAGCAGCTACGACAACCCCCTCTATGGCTACACCTTC
TRBJ2-7 | NA | TRBV27 | NA | CASSLGEVYEQYF | TGTGCCAGCAGTTTAGGCGAGGTTTACGAGCAGTACTTC
TRBJ2-2 | NA | TRBV19 | TRBD1 | CASRPSGTGGTGELFF | TGTGCCAGTAGGCCGAGCGGGACAGGGGGGACCGGGGAGCTGTTTTTT
TRBJ2-7 | NA | TRBV6-1 | NA | CASRLKGKQYF | TGTGCCAGCAGACTGAAGGGGAAGCAGTACTTC
TRBJ1-1 | NA | TRBV28 | TRBD1 | CASSLETGKNTEAFF | TGTGCCAGCAGTTTAGAGACAGGGAAGAACACTGAAGCTTTCTTT
TRBJ1-1 | NA | TRBV9 | NA | CASSASPLETEAFF | TGTGCCAGCAGCGCTAGCCCCCTTGAGACTGAAGCTTTCTTT
TRBJ1-2 | NA | TRBV29-1 | NA | CSVGTGGYTF | TGCAGCGTTGGTACAGGCGGCTACACCTTC
TRBJ2-3 | NA | TRBV10-1 | NA | CASSPGGPADTQYF | TGCGCCAGCAGCCCGGGGGGCCCCGCAGATACGCAGTATTTT
TRBJ2-7 | NA | TRBV6-5 | NA | CASSPRTFLSYEQYF | TGTGCCAGCAGCCCTCGGACATTTCTCTCCTACGAGCAGTACTTC
TRBJ1-3 | NA | TRBV7-6 | NA | CASSSSERGRIGNTIYF | TGTGCCAGCAGCTCCTCAGAACGGGGTAGGATTGGAAACACCATATATTTT
TRBJ1-3 | NA | TRBV28 | NA | CASSFGSYSGNTIYF | TGTGCCAGCAGTTTCGGGAGTTACTCTGGAAACACCATATATTTT
TRBJ1-5 | NA | TRBV28 | TRBD1 | CASSLGGQGVGQPQHF | TGTGCCAGCAGTTTAGGGGGACAGGGGGTCGGTCAGCCCCAGCATTTT
TRBJ2-3 | NA | TRBV27 | TRBD2 | CASSPGTTSPDTQYF | TGTGCCAGCAGTCCGGGGACTACCTCACCAGATACGCAGTATTTT
TRBJ1-1 | NA | TRBV10-1 | NA | CASRPTLNTEAFF | TGCGCCAGCAGACCGACACTGAACACTGAAGCTTTCTTT
TRBJ2-2 | NA | TRBV2 | TRBD2 | CASTSGTNTGELFF | TGTGCCAGCACTAGCGGGACGAACACCGGGGAGCTGTTTTTT
TRBJ2-7 | NA | TRBV9 | TRBD1 | CASSYGQGATYEQYF | TGTGCCAGCAGCTACGGACAGGGGGCAACCTACGAGCAGTACTTC
TRBJ1-2 | NA | TRBV6-5 | TRBD1 | CASSYRQGGFHGYTF | TGTGCCAGCAGTTATAGACAGGGGGGCTTCCATGGCTACACCTTC
TRBJ1-5 | NA | TRBV19 | NA | CASSLDSYNQPQHF | TGTGCCAGTAGTTTGGACAGCTACAATCAGCCCCAGCATTTT
TRBJ2-7 | medium-sized | TRBV5-1 | NA | CASSFDRNEQYF | TGCGCCAGCAGCTTCGACAGGAACGAGCAGTACTTC
TRBJ1-2 | few | TRBV7-2 | NA | CASSLDRAYYGYTF | TGTGCCAGCAGCTTAGACAGGGCCTACTATGGCTACACCTTC
TRBJ2-5 | NA | TRBV2 | NA | CASKSWARQETQYF | TGTGCCAGCAAATCGTGGGCTCGACAAGAGACCCAGTACTTC
TRBJ2-2 | NA | TRBV7-9 | NA | CASSLQGNTGELFF | TGTGCCAGCAGCTTGCAGGGAAACACCGGGGAGCTGTTTTTT
TRBJ2-1 | NA | TRBV5-6 | NA | CASSLKGYNEQFF | TGTGCCAGCAGCTTAAAGGGGTACAATGAGCAGTTCTTC
TRBJ2-1 | NA | TRBV7-8 | TRBD2 | CASSLELAGGGNEQFF | TGTGCCAGCAGCTTAGAACTAGCGGGGGGTGGGAATGAGCAGTTCTTC
TRBJ2-7 | NA | TRBV9 | NA | CASSVGQGSRSEQYF | TGTGCCAGCAGCGTAGGGCAGGGGAGTCGGAGCGAGCAGTACTTC